The rows below give T cell receptor beta chains drawn from one sample of a study of OX40 agonist ivuxolimab in advanced cancers. Assay: immunoSEQ multiplex PCR; the TCRdb copy retains only in-frame clones and omits some. The sample consists of tens of thousands of clones, about 82% of them appearing once. Sequences were derived from CD4+ or CD8+ T cells sorted from blood, sampled in a trial of the OX40 agonist ivuxolimab. These receptors originate from an adult with an advanced solid tumor such as melanoma, head and neck, liver or kidney cancer. CDR3s leave out the opening cysteine and the closing phenylalanine or tryptophan. The D gene is left open where the match is weak.

d_gene | j_gene | v_gene | CDR3aa
. | TRBJ2-1 | TRBV9 | ASSVEWESSYNEQF
TRBD1 | TRBJ2-5 | TRBV2 | ASTGTGQETQY
TRBD2 | TRBJ2-2 | TRBV6-1 | ASRGGVNTGELF
. | TRBJ1-1 | TRBV11-2 | ASSSLWSGEAF
. | TRBJ1-5 | TRBV2 | ASQGRSNQPQH
. | TRBJ2-5 | TRBV27 | ASSLDREETQY
. | TRBJ1-1 | TRBV29-1 | SVARQASEAF
TRBD2 | TRBJ2-1 | TRBV7-3 | ASSLSGSGNEQF
. | TRBJ2-3 | TRBV6-5 | ASSYSGPSTDTQY
TRBD2 | TRBJ2-7 | TRBV7-2 | ASSLATSGLEQY
. | TRBJ1-3 | TRBV2 | ASSEGGNTIY
. | TRBJ2-7 | TRBV5-1 | ASSLGPRTFTSYEQY
. | TRBJ1-2 | TRBV15 | ATSRDRTVNYGYT
. | TRBJ1-3 | TRBV18 | ASSTGTNSGNTIY
. | TRBJ2-6 | TRBV2 | ASSDRAPGANVLT
. | TRBJ2-3 | TRBV9 | ASSVASTDTQY
. | TRBJ2-3 | TRBV7-2 | ASSLAGGTDTQY
TRBD1 | TRBJ1-5 | TRBV7-2 | ASSSGTGTPQH